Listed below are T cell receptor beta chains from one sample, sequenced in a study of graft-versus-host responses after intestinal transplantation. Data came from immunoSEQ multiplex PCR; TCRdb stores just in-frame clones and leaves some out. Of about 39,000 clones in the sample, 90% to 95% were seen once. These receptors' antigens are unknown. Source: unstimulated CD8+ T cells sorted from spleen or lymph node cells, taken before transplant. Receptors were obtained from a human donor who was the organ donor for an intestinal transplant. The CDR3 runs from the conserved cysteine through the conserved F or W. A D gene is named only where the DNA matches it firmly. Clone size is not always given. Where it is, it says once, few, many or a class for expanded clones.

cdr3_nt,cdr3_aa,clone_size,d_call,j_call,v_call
TGTGCCAGCTCTCCCTCATACTACGAGCAGTACTTC,CASSPSYYEQYF,.,.,TRBJ2-7,TRBV18
TGTGCCAGCAGCTTAGCTTGGACCGATGGCTACACCTTC,CASSLAWTDGYTF,few,.,TRBJ1-2,TRBV7-2
TGTGCCTGGAGTCCCCACGGGGAGACCCAGTACTTC,CAWSPHGETQYF,.,.,TRBJ2-5,TRBV30
TGTGCCAGCAGCTTCGAACTAGCGGGGGACCCCTACGAGCAGTACTTC,CASSFELAGDPYEQYF,.,TRBD2,TRBJ2-7,TRBV7-2
TGCGCCAGCAGCCAAGGCGAGGGGCAGGACTATGGCTACACCTTC,CASSQGEGQDYGYTF,.,.,TRBJ1-2,TRBV4-1
TGTGCCATCCTCCGCGGGGGGCCTCCTACTAACACCGGGGAGCTGTTTTTT,CAILRGGPPTNTGELFF,.,TRBD2,TRBJ2-2,TRBV10-3
TGTGCCTGGAGAAGAGTCATGAACACTGAAGCTTTCTTT,CAWRRVMNTEAFF,.,.,TRBJ1-1,TRBV30
TGTGCCAGCAGATCCCTCGGACAGGTCATTCAGTACTTC,CASRSLGQVIQYF,.,TRBD1,TRBJ2-4,TRBV27
TGTGCCAGCAGCTTCTTTTCGGGGACCTACGAGCAGTACTTC,CASSFFSGTYEQYF,once,.,TRBJ2-7,TRBV11-1
TGTGCCAGCAGCCCTACAGGGGGGAGGACTGAAGCTTTCTTT,CASSPTGGRTEAFF,.,TRBD1,TRBJ1-1,TRBV11-2
TGCGCCAGCCCACGGAGGCAGGGGGACTATGGCTACACCTTC,CASPRRQGDYGYTF,.,TRBD1,TRBJ1-2,TRBV5-1
TGCGCCAGCAGCCAAGATTTGGGCAGGGGGCTGAACGGCTACACCTTC,CASSQDLGRGLNGYTF,.,TRBD1,TRBJ1-2,TRBV4-3
TGTGCCAGCAGCTTGACAGGTTTCGACGAGCAGTACTTC,CASSLTGFDEQYF,.,.,TRBJ2-7,TRBV7-9
TGTGCCAGCAGCCGAGCGGGGGTCGCAGATACGCAGTATTTT,CASSRAGVADTQYF,once,TRBD2,TRBJ2-3,TRBV7-9
TGTGCCAGCAGTTTATCTAGCTCCTACAATGAGCAGTTCTTC,CASSLSSSYNEQFF,.,.,TRBJ2-1,TRBV6-1
TGCGCCAGCAGCTTGGGGACACAGGGGATGAACACTGAAGCTTTCTTT,CASSLGTQGMNTEAFF,.,TRBD1,TRBJ1-1,TRBV5-1
TGTGCCAGCAGTCCCGGACAGGCGAGCTCCTACGAGCAGTACTTC,CASSPGQASSYEQYF,.,TRBD1,TRBJ2-7,TRBV6-6
TGTGCCAGCAGCAAAAAGGACAGCTCCTACGAGCAGTACTTC,CASSKKDSSYEQYF,.,.,TRBJ2-7,TRBV21-1
TGTGCCAGCAGCTTAGAAGGGATCTCCTATAATTCACCCCTCCACTTT,CASSLEGISYNSPLHF,.,.,TRBJ1-6,TRBV7-2
TGTGCCAGCAGCGGTACCCCCACCAGGGGCTTCGAAGCTTTCTTT,CASSGTPTRGFEAFF,.,.,TRBJ1-1,TRBV6-5
TGTGCCACAGGGGGGGGGACAGACACTGAAGCTTTCTTT,CATGGGTDTEAFF,.,TRBD1,TRBJ1-1,TRBV2
TGTGCCACCAGGGGGCACAACCAAGAGACCCAGTACTTC,CATRGHNQETQYF,.,.,TRBJ2-5,TRBV15
TGCGCCAGCAGCCCCGTCCCCCCAGCGGGGGGGGCCAGTGCGTACTACGAGCAGTACTTC,CASSPVPPAGGASAYYEQYF,.,TRBD2,TRBJ2-7,TRBV4-1
TGCAGCGTTGAAGATTATGGTAGAGTTGACGAGACCCAGTACTTC,CSVEDYGRVDETQYF,.,.,TRBJ2-5,TRBV29-1
TGTGCCAGCAGTAGCGGGGTGACGAACACTGAAGCTTTCTTT,CASSSGVTNTEAFF,.,.,TRBJ1-1,TRBV6-1
TGTGCCAGTAGTATACTAGCGGGGGGCACAGATACGCAGTATTTT,CASSILAGGTDTQYF,.,TRBD2,TRBJ2-3,TRBV19
TGTGCCTGGAGTACAACCTACGAGCAGTACTTC,CAWSTTYEQYF,.,.,TRBJ2-7,TRBV30
TGTGCCAGCAGCAGCGACGGTTACATTCAGTACTTC,CASSSDGYIQYF,.,.,TRBJ2-4,TRBV9
TGTGCCAGCAGTCCCGTGGGTGGGGGGTTTGGCAATCAGCCCCAGCATTTT,CASSPVGGGFGNQPQHF,.,.,TRBJ1-5,TRBV27
TGTGCCAGCAGTTACGGGACAGGCACAGATACGCAGTATTTT,CASSYGTGTDTQYF,.,TRBD1,TRBJ2-3,TRBV6-6
TGTGCCAGCAGCGGGGCCCCGGACAGGTCGCATGATGGCTACACCTTC,CASSGAPDRSHDGYTF,once,TRBD1,TRBJ1-2,TRBV9
TGCGCCAGCAGCCAAGATGGGGCGGGGGGTGAGACAGATACGCAGTATTTT,CASSQDGAGGETDTQYF,.,TRBD2,TRBJ2-3,TRBV4-3
TGTGCCAGCAGCTTCGGGACAAGCTACGAGCAGTACTTC,CASSFGTSYEQYF,few,.,TRBJ2-7,TRBV5-4
TGTGCCAGCAGTTACTCGATCAGGGGGCATACTGAAGCTTTCTTT,CASSYSIRGHTEAFF,.,TRBD1,TRBJ1-1,TRBV6-5
TGCGCCATGAAACGCGGGACACCACGCAGGCAGCCCCAGCATTTT,CAMKRGTPRRQPQHF,.,.,TRBJ1-5,TRBV10-1
TGCGCCAGCAGCCAAGATTCCCCTGGGGGGGCGGATGGCTACACCTTC,CASSQDSPGGADGYTF,.,.,TRBJ1-2,TRBV4-1
TGTGCCAGCAGCCCGGACAGGGGGCACACTGAAGCTTTCTTT,CASSPDRGHTEAFF,.,TRBD1,TRBJ1-1,TRBV5-4
TGTGCCAGCAGCTTAGGGTTTGACACCGGGGAGCTGTTTTTT,CASSLGFDTGELFF,.,.,TRBJ2-2,TRBV13
TGTGCCAGCAGTTACGGGGGGGTTTCAGGAGAGACCCAGTACTTC,CASSYGGVSGETQYF,.,TRBD2,TRBJ2-5,TRBV6-5
TGTGCCAGCAGCTTGGGTCAGATCTATGGCTACACCTTC,CASSLGQIYGYTF,.,.,TRBJ1-2,TRBV7-6
TGTGCCTCTCCGGGCCCTAATTCACCCCTCCACTTT,CASPGPNSPLHF,.,.,TRBJ1-6,TRBV30
TGTGCCAGCAGTTACTCATCAGGGGGCAATCAGCCCCAGCATTTT,CASSYSSGGNQPQHF,.,.,TRBJ1-5,TRBV6-5
TGTGCCAGCAGCGTAGGGGGGCGAGGGGCCAACGTCCTGACTTTC,CASSVGGRGANVLTF,.,.,TRBJ2-6,TRBV9
TGTGCCAGCAGCCCTGGGGCCGCGAACACCGGGGAGCTGTTTTTT,CASSPGAANTGELFF,.,.,TRBJ2-2,TRBV5-8
TGTGCCAGCAGCTCCTATTACCGGGAGTCTGCTTCCTATGGCACAGATACGCAGTATTTT,CASSSYYRESASYGTDTQYF,.,.,TRBJ2-3,TRBV7-6
TGTGCCAGCAGTTTAGGGCAGGAAGCCTACAATGAGCAGTTCTTC,CASSLGQEAYNEQFF,.,.,TRBJ2-1,TRBV28
TGCGCCAGCAGCTTGGGTAGTTTCACCCGGGGGAACACTGAAGCTTTCTTT,CASSLGSFTRGNTEAFF,.,.,TRBJ1-1,TRBV5-1
TGTGCCAGCAGCTTAGGAGTGGAATCTGAGCAGTTCTTC,CASSLGVESEQFF,.,.,TRBJ2-1,TRBV7-7
TGTGCCAGCAGCAAAGTAAGAGACAGGGTCACCTACAATGAGCAGTTCTTC,CASSKVRDRVTYNEQFF,.,.,TRBJ2-1,TRBV21-1
TGTGCCAGCGGAGGGACAGGGGACGAGCAGTACTTC,CASGGTGDEQYF,.,TRBD1,TRBJ2-7,TRBV28
TGTGCCAGCAGCCAAGGGGTGGACTATGGCTACACCTTC,CASSQGVDYGYTF,.,.,TRBJ1-2,TRBV7-9
TGTGCCAGCAGTGAAGACGGGGGATTCGAGCAGTACTTC,CASSEDGGFEQYF,.,.,TRBJ2-7,TRBV6-5